Following are 24 T cell receptor beta chains from one sample sequenced in a study of CD8 T cells in ankylosing spondylitis. The antigens for these receptors are not known. Overall study findings and caveats: Among TCR beta sequences, a motif of eight highly homologous variants appeared characteristic of ankylosing spondylitis blood.

TCRdb analysed the 5' RACE reads with MiXCR anew, one entry per CDR3 protein. Of 100,000 to 150,000 distinct CDR3 sequences in the sample, under 20% were seen once. The material sequenced was blood, either unsorted or a sorted T cell fraction (not recorded which). The receptors were gathered from a male donor with ankylosing spondylitis.

The chain uses TRBV4-3 and TRBJ2-3; TRBD1 might be the D (7 bases). This CDR3 spans 16 amino acids. Per the germline V gene, CDR1 is LGHNA and CDR2 is YSLEER. V was clipped by 0 bases and J by 4 bases, with 14 bases between them. CDR3 sequence (DNA): TGCGCCAGCAGCCAAGATCGGCAGGGGGAGGCAGATACGCAGTATTTT. Its protein product is CASSQDRQGEADTQYF.

This clonotype was detected ten times or more. V usage is TRBV7-9 and J usage is TRBJ2-7, with TRBD1 as a possible D gene (5 bases). From germline, CDR1 is SEHNR and CDR2 FQNEAQ (reference sequence). V lost 3 bases to trimming and J lost 0 bases, with 12 bases between them. The CDR3 has 15 amino acids. This CDR3 reads CASSFDPGISYEQYF. CDR3 nucleotide sequence: TGTGCCAGCAGCTTCGATCCAGGGATCTCCTACGAGCAGTACTTC.

The chain is built from TRBV6-2 or TRBV6-3 and TRBJ2-7, with 7 nucleotides matching TRBD1. J was trimmed by 1 base and V by 3 bases; bases with no gene match: 3. The CDR3 has 14 amino acids. CDR1 is MNHEY and CDR2 is SVGEGT in the germline V gene. CDR3 DNA sequence: TGTGCCAGCAGTTATCCGGGACAGTCCTACGAGCAGTACTTC. Protein: CASSYPGQSYEQYF.

The V gene is TRBV28, the J gene TRBJ2-1; a weak D match, TRBD1 (5 bases). Deletions cut 3 bases from V and 2 bases from J, with 11 bases between. The CDR3 loop spans 15 amino acids. Looked up from germline, CDR1 is MDHEN and CDR2 is SYDVKM. CDR3 in amino acids: CASSFDSTAYNEQFF. The CDR3 DNA reads as TGTGCCAGCAGTTTTGACAGCACCGCCTACAATGAGCAGTTCTTC.

This clonotype has at least ten counts. The chain employs TRBV7-9 and TRBJ2-1; D is unresolved. V was trimmed by 6 bases and J by 0 bases, leaving 18 bases between them. The CDR3 extends over 17 amino acids. In germline, CDR1 is SEHNR, CDR2 FQNEAQ (reference sequence). Written as DNA, the CDR3 is TGTGCCAGCAGTTCCAATCGAGAGATTAGCTCCTACAATGAGCAGTTCTTC. Translating it yields CASSSNREISSYNEQFF.

J is TRBJ2-2 and V is TRBV3-1; D is undetermined. Germline V CDR1 and CDR2: LGHDT, YNNKEL (reference sequence). This CDR3 is built from 18 residues. V was pared by 0 bases and J by 2 bases, with 16 bases between. The CDR3 reads CASSQDLPYTSNTGELFF. In nucleotides, the CDR3 is TGTGCCAGCAGCCAAGATCTTCCGTATACCTCTAACACCGGGGAGCTGTTTTTT.

This clonotype was picked up a small number of times. V and J are TRBV5-4 and TRBJ2-7; tentatively, D is TRBD2 (5 bases). V lost 1 base and J lost 3, with 14 bases in between. The CDR3 contains 15 residues. Germline CDR1 is SGHNT and CDR2 is YYREEE (reference sequence). CDR3 in amino acids: CASSLRAGLNYEQYF. CDR3 sequence (DNA): TGTGCCAGCAGCTTGCGGGCGGGCCTGAACTACGAGCAGTACTTC.

The chain carries TRBV7-3 and TRBJ2-3, with TRBD2 as a possible D gene (6 bases). This CDR3 has 16 residues. Germline loops: CDR1 SGHTA, CDR2 FQGTGA. V lost 0 bases and J lost 0, with 10 bases in between. CDR3 in amino acids: CASSLTGLASTDTQYF. The CDR3 nucleotides read TGTGCCAGCAGCTTAACCGGTCTAGCGAGCACAGATACGCAGTATTTT.

This clonotype was found a few times. The chain links TRBV4-1 to TRBJ2-1; possibly TRBD1 for D (6 bases). Germline CDR1 is MGHRA and CDR2 is YSYEKL. Deletions cut 3 bases from V and 4 bases from J, with 13 bases between. The CDR3 runs 15 residues. The CDR3 DNA sequence: TGCGCCAGCAGCCAGGGGGCAGGGGATTACAATGAGCAGTTCTTC. Its translation is CASSQGAGDYNEQFF.

The chain links TRBV6-5 to TRBJ2-7; D perhaps matches TRBD2 (5 bases). The germline V gene encodes CDR1 MNHEY and CDR2 SVGAGI. Trimming shortened V by 2 bases and J by 7 bases, and 9 bases separated the two germline ends. The CDR3 totals 12 residues. The CDR3 region has the DNA TGTGCCAGCAGTTACCATGCGGGTGAGCAGTACTTC. It yields the protein CASSYHAGEQYF.

The J gene is TRBJ2-5, the V gene TRBV12-3 or TRBV12-4, with TRBD2 as a possible D gene (6 bases). V was pared by 6 bases and J by 6 bases, with 20 bases between. The CDR3 extends over 15 amino acids. CDR3 nucleotides: TGTGCCAGCAGGTCGGGACTCATGGAATCGAAGACCCAGTACTTC. Its translation is CASRSGLMESKTQYF.

The rearrangement links TRBV10-2 to TRBJ2-7; TRBD2 aligns across 10 bases. This CDR3 is 15 amino acids long. The germline gives CDR1 WSHSY, CDR2 SAAADI. Trimming removed 2 bases from V and 5 bases from J; junction bases left unmatched: 6. CDR3 nucleotide sequence: TGCGCCAGCAGTGAGACTCTAGCGGGGGCCCACGAGCAGTACTTC. Its translation: CASSETLAGAHEQYF.

V usage is TRBV10-3 and J usage is TRBJ2-3; 7 bases are shared with TRBD1. Germline values: CDR1 ENHRY, CDR2 SYGVKD. The CDR3 contains 13 residues. The V and J ends lost 11 bases and 5 bases, in that order; junction bases with no gene match: 10. In DNA form, the CDR3 reads TGTGCCCACTGGGCAGGGGGAATAGATACGCAGTATTTT. This codes for CAHWAGGIDTQYF.

V and J are TRBV12-3 or TRBV12-4 and TRBJ2-5; 12 bases match TRBD2. The CDR3 has 15 amino acids. V was clipped by 7 bases and J by 1 base; unmatched bases: 4. The DNA of the CDR3 is TGTGCCAGCACTCGACTAGCGGGAGTCCAAGAGACCCAGTACTTC. It translates to CASTRLAGVQETQYF.

V is TRBV7-8 and J is TRBJ2-4; the match to TRBD2 covers 13 bases. Germline CDR1 reads SGHVS; CDR2 reads FQNEAQ. The CDR3 is 19 amino acids. J was trimmed by 4 bases and V by 2 bases; bases with no gene match: 11. The CDR3 nucleotides read TGTGCCAGCAGCTTATTGGGGACTAGCGGGAACCGGGAGAAAAACATTCAGTACTTC. Translated, it gives CASSLLGTSGNREKNIQYF.

This clonotype was observed a few times. CDR3 loop: CASSFIPRLGYEQYF. In DNA form, the CDR3 reads TGTGCCAGCAGTTTCATCCCACGTTTAGGGTACGAGCAGTACTTC. The genes are TRBV27 and TRBJ2-7, with D unresolved. With 3 bases removed from V and 4 bases from J, the gap between germline ends came to 16 bases. This CDR3 region has 15 residues. Germline V gene lookup returns CDR1 MNHEY and CDR2 SMNVEV (reference sequence).

V usage is TRBV7-9 and J usage is TRBJ2-7; either TRBD1 or TRBD2 may fit D (5 bases each). Germline loops: CDR1 SEHNR, CDR2 FQNEAQ (reference sequence). CDR3 size: 13 residues. Trimming left V 2 bases short and J 6 bases short, with 11 bases between. The CDR3: CASSLPSQGEQYF. The CDR3 bases are TGTGCCAGCAGCTTACCTAGCCAGGGCGAGCAGTACTTC.

This clonotype has ten or more counts. The gene calls are TRBV12-3 or TRBV12-4 and TRBJ1-5, with a weak D call TRBD1 (6 bases). The ends were cut back, 4 bases at V and 10 bases at J, with 17 bases in the middle. CDR3 length: 14 residues. CDR3 in DNA: TGTGCCAGCAGTTCCCCAGGGGTTGAGCATCCCCAGCATTTT. It codes for CASSSPGVEHPQHF.

This clonotype was observed at least ten times. The rearrangement links TRBV29-1 to TRBJ2-1; D is unclear. The germline gives CDR1 SQVTM, CDR2 ANQGSEA. The CDR3 has 13 residues. The ends were cut back, 7 bases at V and 8 bases at J, with 18 bases in the middle. CDR3 amino acids: CSAFTALLHEQFF. CDR3 nucleotides: TGCAGCGCCTTTACCGCCTTACTGCATGAGCAGTTCTTC.

Only a few counts were recorded for this clonotype. The chain recombines TRBV25-1 with TRBJ2-2; 12 bases align to TRBD1. The CDR3 runs to 15 residues. The germline V gene has CDR1 MGHDK and CDR2 SYGVNS. V lost 6 bases and J lost 9; bases outside the gene matches: 8. In DNA form, the CDR3 reads TGTGCCAGCAGCGCCGGGACAGGGGGCAAGTGGGAGCTGTTTTTT. Protein sequence: CASSAGTGGKWELFF.

This clonotype was seen more than once but under ten times. J is TRBJ2-1 and V is TRBV12-3 or TRBV12-4, with D tentatively TRBD1 (6 bases). V was shortened by 5 bases and J by 12 bases, with 23 bases between the two germline ends. The CDR3 length is 15 residues. CDR3 amino acids: CASSKHSGTQEMQFF. DNA of the CDR3: TGTGCCAGCAGTAAACATTCCGGGACACAGGAGATGCAGTTCTTC.

This clonotype was counted only a few times. The CDR3 DNA is TGTGCCAGCAGCGGCTCTGTAGCGCTACCCTACGAGCAGTACTTC. It yields the protein CASSGSVALPYEQYF. The rearrangement links TRBV7-9 to TRBJ2-7; TRBD2 might be the D (5 bases). Germline V gene lookup returns CDR1 SEHNR and CDR2 FQNEAQ (reference sequence). The CDR3 covers 15 residues. Trimming cost V 5 bases and J 2 bases, with 16 bases left between them. Complete variable domain (other parts from reference TRBV7-9 and TRBJ2-7): DTGVSQNPRHKITKRGQNVTFRCDPISEHNRLYWYRQTLGQGPEFLTYFQNEAQLEKSRLLSDRFSAERPKGSFSTLEIQRTEQGDSAMYLCASSGSVALPYEQYFGPGTRLTVT.

This clonotype has only a few counts. This chain links TRBV9 with TRBJ2-1; TRBD2 might be the D (5 bases). The CDR3 contains 12 residues. Germline-derived CDR1 and CDR2 are SGDLS and YYNGEE. V dropped 8 bases and J dropped 5 bases, with 11 bases sitting between them. CDR3 region: CARARGHNEQFF. In DNA, the CDR3 is TGTGCCAGAGCTCGCGGGCACAATGAGCAGTTCTTC.

This clonotype was picked up a small number of times. V gene TRBV2 combines with J gene TRBJ1-1; D possibly corresponds to TRBD1 (5 bases). Germline-derived CDR1 and CDR2 are SNHLY and FYNNEI. The CDR3 runs 13 residues. Trimming stripped 2 bases from V and 4 bases from J, with 8 bases between. The CDR3 is CASSEWGGTEAFF. The CDR3 nucleotides are TGTGCCAGCAGTGAATGGGGGGGCACTGAAGCTTTCTTT.